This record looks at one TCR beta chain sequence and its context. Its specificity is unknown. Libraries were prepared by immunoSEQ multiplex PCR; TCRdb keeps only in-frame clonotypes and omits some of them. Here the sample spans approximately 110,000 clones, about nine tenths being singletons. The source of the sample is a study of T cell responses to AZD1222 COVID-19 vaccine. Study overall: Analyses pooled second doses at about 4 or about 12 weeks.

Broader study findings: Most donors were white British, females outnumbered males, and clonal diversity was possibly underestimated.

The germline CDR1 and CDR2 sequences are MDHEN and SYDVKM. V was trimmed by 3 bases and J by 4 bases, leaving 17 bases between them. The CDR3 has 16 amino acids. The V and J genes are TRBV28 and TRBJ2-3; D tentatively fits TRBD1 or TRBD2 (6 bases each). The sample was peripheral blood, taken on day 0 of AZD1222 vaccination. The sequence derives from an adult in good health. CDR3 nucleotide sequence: TGTGCCAGCAGTTTGTGGGGGGCGGGATCGTCAGATACGCAGTATTTT. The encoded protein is CASSLWGAGSSDTQYF.